The present TCR beta chain was sequenced within a study of cytomegalovirus exposure and HLA in healthy donors. The germline CDR1 and CDR2 sequences are MRHNA and SNTAGT. With 0 bases removed from V and 0 bases from J, the gap between germline ends came to 3 bases. The CDR3 covers 15 residues. Researchers ran the PCR with 60 Vbeta and 13 Jbeta primers. TCRdb keeps only in-frame clones here, not all; method: immunoSEQ multiplex PCR. The sample gives 100,000 to 150,000 clones, 80% to 90% of which show up once; 2% to 3% is in the top ten. Sequenced input: PBMCs. The chain couples TRBV6-4 to TRBJ2-6; no clear D gene. The sequence was obtained from a man aged 50-60 years in good health and CMV-seronegative. CDR3 protein: CASSDSNSGANVLTF. The CDR3 DNA reads TGTGCCAGCAGTGACTCCAACTCTGGGGCCAACGTCCTGACTTTC.